This T cell receptor (beta chain) is from a study of T-cell reconstitution after alpha-beta-depleted transplantation in children. Notes on the study in general: After transplant, at about two months, alpha-beta T cells were reportedly derived from several hundred expanded graft clones.

Regarding this clonotype: As yet, its antigen is unknown.

Using unique molecular identifiers, the investigators prepared the TCRbeta library. MiXCR was run by TCRdb on the PCR reads, yielding one entry per CDR3 protein. The sample shows some 840,000 distinct CDR3 sequences, roughly 15% of them seen only once. The CDR3 is made up of 17 amino acids. CDR1 is SGHTA, CDR2 FQGNSA, per germline. Trimming cost V 3 bases and J 4 bases; bases outside gene matches: 9. This chain connects TRBV7-2 to TRBJ2-3; 11 bases agree with TRBD2. This clonotype was obtained from a male patient aged 10-17 years who had a stem cell transplant for acute lymphoblastic leukemia, so the T cells may come from the graft donor. The sample here was PBMCs, mostly from graft donor cells, taken 360 days after TCRalphabeta/CD19-depleted stem cell transplant. The CDR3 sequence: CASSFKLAGVVADTQYF. CDR3 nucleotide sequence: TGTGCCAGCAGCTTCAAACTAGCGGGAGTGGTGGCAGATACGCAGTATTTT. Looking up the rest from reference TRBV7-2 and TRBJ2-3 gives the full variable domain: GAGVSQSPSNKVTEKGKDVELRCDPISGHTALYWYRQSLGQGLEFLIYFQGNSAPDKSGLPSDRFSAERTGGSVSTLTIQRTQQEDSAVYLCASSFKLAGVVADTQYFGPGTRLTVL.